A single sample is the source of the 27 T cell receptor beta chains below, sequenced in a study of persistence of HIV-infected CD4 T cells. The immunoSEQ assay was version 4, run in survey mode. Using immunoSEQ multiplex PCR, the repertoire was profiled, and TCRdb retains in-frame clones only, with some absent. The table shows about 28,000 clones, with around 80% occurring only once. The antigens of these receptors remain unknown. The stimulus was lysate of CMV-infected fibroblasts, 9 to 10 ug/mL. CD40L-negative CD69-negative CD45RO-high memory CD4+ T cells were sorted as populations depleted of antigen-responding cells. The sequencing used CD4+ T cells sorted from PBMCs after approximately 19-hour stimulation, collected from a patient who received antiretroviral therapy. These receptors were taken from an adult man with HIV who was CMV-seropositive.

This chain connects TRBV4-1 to TRBJ2-1; D uncertain. The V and J ends lost 3 bases and 3 bases respectively, with 12 bases between them. The CDR3 has 15 residues. Germline assignment: CDR1 MGHRA and CDR2 YSYEKL. The DNA for the CDR3 is TGCGCCAGCAGCCAGACCGGGCAGTACTACAATGAGCAGTTCTTC. It specifies CASSQTGQYYNEQFF.

V usage is TRBV3-1 (or the pseudogene TRBV3-2) and J usage is TRBJ2-3; possible D gene TRBD1, 5 bases. Looked up from germline, CDR1 is LGHDT and CDR2 is YNNKEL (reference sequence). Trimming pared 3 bases from V and 3 bases from J, leaving 10 bases between. The CDR3 loop spans 14 amino acids. The CDR3 DNA reads TGTGCCAGCAGCCATAATGCAGGGACAGATACGCAGTATTTT. Protein: CASSHNAGTDTQYF.

The gene calls are TRBV9 and TRBJ1-4; D perhaps matches TRBD1 (6 bases). The germline V and J ends were trimmed by 0 bases and 0 bases, with 12 bases remaining between them. This CDR3 region has 17 residues. Germline CDR1 is SGDLS and CDR2 is YYNGEE. CDR3 sequence: CASSVAGGGSTNEKLFF. CDR3 in DNA: TGTGCCAGCAGCGTAGCTGGAGGGGGTTCAACTAATGAAAAACTGTTTTTT. Combining the CDR3 with reference TRBV9 and TRBJ1-4 gives the whole variable domain DSGVTQTPKHLITATGQRVTLRCSPRSGDLSVYWYQQSLDQGLQFLIQYYNGEERAKGNILERFSAQQFPDLHSELNLSSLELGDSALYFCASSVAGGGSTNEKLFFGSGTQLSVL.

The J gene is TRBJ2-7, the V gene TRBV2; 9 nucleotides match TRBD1. CDR3 size: 14 residues. The ends lost 6 bases at V and 6 bases at J; junction bases unmatched: 9. Germline V CDR1 and CDR2: SNHLY, FYNNEI. The CDR3 reads CASSLQGAIREQYF. The CDR3 region has the DNA TGTGCCAGCAGCTTACAGGGGGCCATACGCGAGCAGTACTTC.

The rearrangement uses TRBV7-9 and TRBJ2-7; D possibly uses TRBD1 or TRBD2 (5 bases each). Between the trimmed V and J ends, which lost 3 bases and 5 bases, there was a span of 14 bases. The V gene's germline CDR1 is SEHNR and CDR2 FQNEAQ (reference sequence). The CDR3 covers 14 residues. The CDR3, as DNA: TGTGCCAGCAGCTTCCCAGGGCGGGTCAACGAGCAGTACTTC. Translating gives CASSFPGRVNEQYF.

V and J are TRBV7-9 and TRBJ2-7, with TRBD1 matching 8 bases. The ends lost 5 bases at V and 2 bases at J; junction bases unmatched: 5. CDR1 is SEHNR, CDR2 FQNEAQ, per germline (reference sequence). The CDR3 covers 14 residues. The CDR3 sequence: CASSRSGGTYEQYF. Here the CDR3 DNA reads TGTGCCAGCAGCAGATCAGGGGGCACCTACGAGCAGTACTTC.

V and J are TRBV28 and TRBJ2-6; tentative D call: TRBD2 (7 bases). V lost 4 bases and J lost 3, with 19 bases in between. CDR1 MDHEN and CDR2 SYDVKM come from the germline V gene. CDR3 length equals 18 residues. This CDR3 is CASSSPRGRGNGANVLTF. In DNA form, the CDR3 reads TGTGCCAGCAGTTCCCCCAGAGGGAGGGGGAATGGGGCCAACGTCCTGACTTTC.

This chain joins TRBV7-9 and TRBJ1-4; D unresolved. Trimming took 5 bases from V and 5 from J, leaving 12 bases between them. Germline V gene lookup returns CDR1 SEHNR and CDR2 FQNEAQ (reference sequence). This CDR3 is built from 14 residues. The CDR3 bases are TGTGCCAGCAGCCCAGACATAGGGAATGAAAAACTGTTTTTT. It specifies CASSPDIGNEKLFF.

The rearrangement uses TRBV19 and TRBJ1-5; D possibly corresponds to TRBD1 (6 bases). Trimming shortened V by 6 bases and J by 1 base, and 22 bases separated the two germline ends. CDR3 length: 18 amino acids. In germline, CDR1 is LNHDA, CDR2 SQIVND (reference sequence). CDR3 loop: CASRTRQVGVLSNQPQHF. CDR3 coding DNA: TGTGCCAGTAGGACACGACAGGTTGGGGTTTTGAGCAATCAGCCCCAGCATTTT.

The gene calls are TRBV6-5 and TRBJ1-3; D is unclear. The CDR3 length is 13 residues. V was cut by 11 bases and J by 4 bases, with 15 bases left in between. Germline CDR1 reads MNHEY; CDR2 reads SVGAGI. For the CDR3, the DNA is TGTGCCGGCCGGGAGGCGAGAGGAAACACCATATATTTT. Encoded protein: CAGREARGNTIYF.

This clone was recorded once. The rearrangement uses TRBV2 and TRBJ2-1; 11 bases map to TRBD2. The CDR3 runs to 15 residues. J lost 6 bases, V lost 6 bases, and 7 bases had no gene match. Germline-derived CDR1 and CDR2 are SNHLY and FYNNEI. For the CDR3, the DNA is TGTGCCAGCAGAGCTAGCGGGGGGACGCGCAATGAGCAGTTCTTC. Amino acid sequence: CASRASGGTRNEQFF.

The chain is built from TRBV6-5 and TRBJ1-2, with D perhaps TRBD1 (5 bases). Germline values: CDR1 MNHEY, CDR2 SVGAGI. The CDR3 sequence is 13 residues long. Between the trimmed V and J ends, which lost 10 bases and 6 bases, there was a span of 18 bases. Here the CDR3 DNA reads TGTGCCACCCTGACAGCCTTGTTTGATGGCTACACCTTC. This sequence encodes CATLTALFDGYTF.

On this clone: At one boundary the junction diverges from the germline segment, which might be a read error. V and J are TRBV5-1 and TRBJ2-7; possibly TRBD2 for D (5 bases). The CDR3 runs to 14 residues. CDR1 SGHRS and CDR2 YFSETQ come from the germline V gene. CDR3 in amino acids: CASSPAGPSFEQYF. The CDR3 nucleotides are TGCGCCAGCAGCCCCGCGGGTCCCTCCTTCGAGCAGTACTTC.

This clone was observed a single time. CDR3 in DNA: TGCGCCAGCAGCTTGGCCGGAGACAGGGCTTACACTGAAGCTTTCTTT. Translated: CASSLAGDRAYTEAFF. J is TRBJ1-1 and V is TRBV5-1, with 7 bases that match TRBD1. The germline V gene encodes CDR1 SGHRS and CDR2 YFSETQ. The CDR3 contains 16 residues. The junction had 8 bases not matched to a gene; V was cut back by 0 bases and J by 3 bases.

This clone occurred once. V is TRBV11-3 and J is TRBJ2-7, with a possible D match to TRBD1 (7 bases). V lost 8 bases to trimming and J lost 3 bases, with 11 bases between them. Germline V CDR1 and CDR2: SGHNT, YENEEA. The CDR3 runs 12 residues. The DNA of the CDR3 is TGTGCCAGCGGCAGGGGGGACTACGAGCAGTACTTC. This encodes CASGRGDYEQYF.

This clone was detected once. J is TRBJ1-3 and V is TRBV7-8; no reliable D call. The CDR3 sequence is 16 residues long. V lost 0 bases, J lost 0 bases, and 9 bases lay in between. CDR1 is SGHVS and CDR2 is FQNEAQ in the germline V gene. The CDR3 DNA reads TGTGCCAGCAGCTTAGCGCTCGGTTACTCTGGAAACACCATATATTTT. Translated: CASSLALGYSGNTIYF.

This chain links TRBV5-1 with TRBJ1-2; no firm D call. CDR3 size: 11 residues. Germline loops: CDR1 SGHRS, CDR2 YFSETQ. Trimming removed 0 bases from V and 3 bases from J, with 0 bases in between. The CDR3: CASSLDYGYTF. In nucleotides, the CDR3 is TGCGCCAGCAGCTTGGACTATGGCTACACCTTC.

The rearrangement links TRBV7-3 to TRBJ1-2; D is undetermined. V shed 1 base and J shed 8 bases, with 11 bases lying between them. The CDR3 extends over 13 amino acids. In germline, CDR1 is SGHTA, CDR2 FQGTGA. The CDR3 is CASSLNEGRGYTF. The CDR3 bases are TGTGCCAGCAGCTTAAATGAGGGTCGGGGCTACACCTTC.

The V gene is TRBV2, the J gene TRBJ2-7; weak D call: TRBD2 (6 bases). V dropped 6 bases and J dropped 0 bases, with 15 bases sitting between them. The CDR3 runs to 15 residues. Germline-derived CDR1 and CDR2 are SNHLY and FYNNEI. The CDR3 bases are TGTGCCAGCAGCAGACCCCGGGGGTCCTCCTACGAGCAGTACTTC. Translation: CASSRPRGSSYEQYF.

This clone is a singleton in its sample. This chain links TRBV7-9 with TRBJ2-6, with D possibly TRBD2 on 6 matching bases. The CDR3 totals 17 residues. The germline CDR1 and CDR2 sequences are SEHNR and FQNEAQ (reference sequence). With 1 base removed from V and 4 bases from J, the gap between germline ends came to 14 bases. CDR3 loop: CASSLGLALAGANVLTF. CDR3 coding DNA: TGTGCCAGCAGCTTAGGGCTAGCGCTCGCCGGGGCCAACGTCCTGACTTTC.

V and J are TRBV27 and TRBJ1-1, with 10 bases matching TRBD1. This CDR3 spans 16 amino acids. The germline V gene encodes CDR1 MNHEY and CDR2 SMNVEV (reference sequence). After removal of 10 bases from V and 4 bases from J, the junction contained 15 bases not matched to a gene. CDR3 loop: CATSYATGGFCTEAFF. CDR3 in DNA: TGTGCCACCTCCTATGCGACAGGGGGCTTCTGCACTGAAGCTTTCTTT.

The chain uses TRBV7-7 and TRBJ2-2, with D perhaps TRBD1 (6 bases). V was pared by 1 base and J by 4 bases, with 7 bases between. In germline, CDR1 is SSHAT, CDR2 FNYEAQ (reference sequence). CDR3 length equals 14 residues. The CDR3 DNA reads as TGTGCCAGCAGCTTAGACAGGGTCACCGGGGAGCTGTTTTTT. Its protein is CASSLDRVTGELFF.

V gene TRBV18 combines with J gene TRBJ1-4; D uncertain. This CDR3 spans 14 amino acids. Deletions cut 5 bases from V and 0 bases from J, with 7 bases between. CDR1 and CDR2 from the germline V gene are KGHSH and LQKENI. CDR3 residues: CASSELATNEKLFF. The CDR3 DNA sequence: TGTGCCAGCTCAGAACTTGCAACTAATGAAAAACTGTTTTTT.

This rearrangement joins TRBV5-1 to TRBJ2-1, with TRBD2 matching 14 bases. Germline V gene data show CDR1 as SGHRS and CDR2 as YFSETQ. V lost 3 bases and J lost 9; bases outside the gene matches: 11. This CDR3 spans 17 amino acids. The CDR3: CASSSGRLAGGPVEQFF. The CDR3 nucleotides read TGCGCCAGCAGCTCCGGTCGACTAGCGGGGGGGCCTGTTGAGCAGTTCTTC.

This clone was recorded once. The rearrangement joins TRBV18 to TRBJ1-4; 7 bases map to TRBD1. V was clipped by 3 bases and J by 8 bases; unmatched bases: 6. From germline, CDR1 is KGHSH and CDR2 LQKENI. The CDR3 is made up of 14 amino acids. The CDR3 spells CASSPTGAGEKLFF. The CDR3 coding sequence is TGTGCCAGCTCACCTACAGGGGCCGGCGAAAAACTGTTTTTT.

This chain joins TRBV28 and TRBJ1-2, with a weak D call TRBD1 (5 bases). Germline V gene data show CDR1 as MDHEN and CDR2 as SYDVKM. The CDR3 contains 20 residues. Trimming left V 1 base short and J 4 bases short, with 28 bases between. CDR3 bases: TGTGCCAGCAGTTTATTAACCTCGGGGGGGTGGCGGCCCTTGGGCTATGGCTACACCTTC. Amino acid sequence: CASSLLTSGGWRPLGYGYTF.

The chain has TRBV7-2 and TRBJ1-5, with D maybe TRBD1 (6 bases). Germline CDR1 reads SGHTA; CDR2 reads FQGNSA. V lost 3 bases and J 0 bases, leaving 15 bases between the germline ends. The CDR3 is 17 residues long. CDR3 bases: TGTGCCAGCAGCTTGACCCGACGACAGGATAGCAATCAGCCCCAGCATTTT. Amino acids: CASSLTRRQDSNQPQHF.